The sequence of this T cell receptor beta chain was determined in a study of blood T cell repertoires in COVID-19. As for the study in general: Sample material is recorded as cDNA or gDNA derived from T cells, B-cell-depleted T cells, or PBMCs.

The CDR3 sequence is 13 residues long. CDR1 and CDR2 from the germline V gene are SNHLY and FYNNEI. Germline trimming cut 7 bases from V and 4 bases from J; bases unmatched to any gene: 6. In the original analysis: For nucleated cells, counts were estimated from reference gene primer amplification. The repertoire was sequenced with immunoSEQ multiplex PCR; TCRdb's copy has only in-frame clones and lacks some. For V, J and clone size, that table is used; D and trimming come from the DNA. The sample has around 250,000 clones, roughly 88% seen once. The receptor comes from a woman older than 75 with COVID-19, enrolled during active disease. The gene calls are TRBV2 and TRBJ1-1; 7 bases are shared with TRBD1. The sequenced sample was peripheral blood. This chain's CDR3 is CASTGTAITEAFF. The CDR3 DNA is TGTGCCAGCACCGGGACAGCTATCACTGAAGCTTTCTTT.